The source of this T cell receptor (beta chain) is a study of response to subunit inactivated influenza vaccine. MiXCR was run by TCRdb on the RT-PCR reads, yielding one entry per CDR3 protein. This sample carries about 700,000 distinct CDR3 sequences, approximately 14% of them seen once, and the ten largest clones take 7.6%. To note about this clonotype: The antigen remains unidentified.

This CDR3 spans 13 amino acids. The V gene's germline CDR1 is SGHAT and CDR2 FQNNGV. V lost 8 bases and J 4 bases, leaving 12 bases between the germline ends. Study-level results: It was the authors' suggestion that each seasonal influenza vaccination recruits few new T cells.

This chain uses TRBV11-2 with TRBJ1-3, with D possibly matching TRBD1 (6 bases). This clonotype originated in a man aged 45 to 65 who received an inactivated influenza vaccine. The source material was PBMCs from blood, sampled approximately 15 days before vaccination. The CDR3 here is CASGQTAGNTIYF. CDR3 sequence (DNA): TGTGCCAGCGGACAGACTGCGGGAAACACCATATATTTT.